The clone carrying this T cell receptor beta chain was detected a few times. The V end lost 3 bases, the J end lost 5 bases, and 17 bases lay between the germline ends. The germline V gene encodes CDR1 SGHNT and CDR2 YYREEE (reference sequence). This CDR3 has 16 residues. The entry originates in a study of blood T cell repertoires in COVID-19. Study background: The cDNA or gDNA used as material had been derived from T cells, B-cell-depleted T cells, or PBMCs.

Repertoires were generated with immunoSEQ multiplex PCR, while TCRdb's copy carries only in-frame clones and drops some. This sample carries 250,000 or so clones, around nine tenths of them seen once, and the ten largest clones take 6% to 9%. The sequence was obtained from a woman in her 70s with active or convalescent COVID-19. The chain carries TRBV5-4 and TRBJ1-4, with D maybe TRBD1 (6 bases). The source material was peripheral blood. CDR3 bases: TGTGCCAGCAGCTCCAAAAAACAGGGTTCGAATGAAAAACTGTTTTTT. As protein: CASSSKKQGSNEKLFF.